These 2 T cell receptor beta chains were all obtained from the same sample, sequenced in a study of blood T cell repertoires in COVID-19. Only in-frame clones appear in the TCRdb table, and some are missing; sequencing was by immunoSEQ multiplex PCR. Of tens of thousands of clones listed, around 83% are singletons. Sequencing was performed on peripheral blood. The receptors originated from a man in his forties or fifties with active COVID-19.

V gene TRBV4-2 combines with J gene TRBJ2-7; 8 bases agree with TRBD1. This CDR3 region has 15 residues. V shed 4 bases, J shed 0 bases, and the junction held 5 bases outside the gene matches. The V gene's germline CDR1 is LGHNA and CDR2 YNFKEQ. CDR3 nucleotide sequence: TGTGCCAGCAGCCCTCAGGGGGCGGGCTCCTACGAGCAGTACTTC. It specifies CASSPQGAGSYEQYF.

The chain employs TRBV4-2 and TRBJ2-2; D might be TRBD1 (6 bases). V was trimmed by 1 base and J by 0 bases, leaving 9 bases between them. The CDR3 covers 16 residues. Germline-derived CDR1 and CDR2 are LGHNA and YNFKEQ. CDR3: CASSQVWTANTGELFF. The CDR3 nucleotides read TGTGCCAGCAGCCAAGTCTGGACAGCGAACACCGGGGAGCTGTTTTTT.